The clone carrying this T cell receptor beta chain was counted ten times or more. Antigen specificity is unknown. This record comes from a study of human T cells and chemical hapten exposure. Study summary: TCR yields per sample varied mostly from small pooled library volume differences. General observations from the study: TCRs whose frequency exceeded 1 in 1000 remained the same following DPC sensitization.

CDR1 SNHLY and CDR2 FYNNEI come from the germline V gene. V was pared by 7 bases and J by 1 base, with 11 bases between. There are 13 residues in the CDR3. Whole blood that had not been fractionated was the source of extracted total RNA. Within the library, unique molecular identifiers were attached to each individual cDNA molecule. Source study methods: Samples ranged from roughly 20,000 to 700,000 TCRs, with a median of around 100,000. One entry per CDR3 protein, called by TCRdb with MiXCR from the reads. TCRdb assigned the V and J calls; the authors' analysis was not used. The data contain 120,000 or so distinct CDR3 sequences, less than 10% of them singletons.

The rearrangement links TRBV2 to TRBJ2-7; possible D gene TRBD1, 5 bases. Material for sequencing was whole blood. This TCR came from a human donor in good health. Some clones in this sample may be carry-over from other donors' samples. This CDR3 reads CASKTDSSYEQYF. The CDR3 nucleotides read TGTGCCAGCAAGACCGACAGTTCCTACGAGCAGTACTTC. Full variable domain (remainder filled in from reference TRBV2 and TRBJ2-7): EPEVTQTPSHQVTQMGQEVILRCVPISNHLYFYWYRQILGQKVEFLVSFYNNEISEKSEIFDDQFSVERPDGSNFTLKIRSTKLEDSAMYFCASKTDSSYEQYFGPGTRLTVT.